The sequence of this T cell receptor beta chain was determined in a study of blood T cell repertoires in COVID-19. Using immunoSEQ multiplex PCR, the repertoire was profiled, and TCRdb retains in-frame clones only, with some absent. The repertoire holds tens of thousands of clones, with 88% as singletons. J gave up 8 bases and V 4 bases, and 13 bases lay outside the gene matches. This CDR3 is 17 amino acids long. CDR1 SGHRS and CDR2 YFSETQ come from the germline V gene. The material sequenced was peripheral blood. The V gene is TRBV5-1, the J gene TRBJ2-2; 11 bases match TRBD1. The TCR comes from a human donor in a cohort sampled during active COVID-19. The CDR3 loop reads CASSPGTGGLEGGELFF. The DNA for the CDR3 is TGCGCCAGCAGCCCAGGGACAGGGGGATTGGAAGGTGGGGAGCTGTTTTTT.